This note documents a single TCR beta chain sequence. The antigen it binds to is not known. No clone much larger than this one lies a single base away; base qualities are absent. The data originate from a study of cytomegalovirus exposure and HLA in healthy donors (dated by TCRdb to about 2017). For the study in its entirety: According to a later analysis, the 120 validation repertoires were produced on the same platform as the approximately 610 repertoires of the first cohort. The study aimed to test whether cataloging public T cell receptors could reveal signatures of past pathogen exposure. Along with the approximately 620-subject first cohort, a separate validation cohort of approximately 110 different subjects was used. To predict cytomegalovirus infection status, the study combined high-throughput TCR immunosequencing, statistical association of individual TCRs with disease status, and machine learning. Overall study results and their limits: In vitro tests confirmed that a few of the cytomegalovirus-associated TCR beta chains recognize cytomegalovirus antigens. In the study, some 180 TCR beta chains were listed as associated with cytomegalovirus. Most TCR sequences were observed very rarely across donors, whereas some public TCRs were present in many individuals. The validation cohort had no HLA typing available for a later analysis, so co-occurrence within that cohort was assessed over all 130 or so repertoires. According to the authors, the approach could potentially be generalized to other disease states and immunological phenotypes. A later analysis found that TCRs clustered in the first cohort also tended to co-occur in the 120 validation repertoires, with 94% of cluster scores above 0. The classifier was reported to diagnose cytomegalovirus status with high specificity and sensitivity in both the original cohort and the validation cohort.

The CDR3 runs 16 residues from the cysteine to the phenylalanine. Just the 48-base CDR3 DNA is kept, in frame starting at base 1. Preparation of the library involved the immunoSEQ multiplex PCR assay. Per the source publication's procedure: To diagnose cytomegalovirus status from the catalog of TCR beta chain sequences, a statistical classification framework was built. Entries here come from immuneACCESS through TCRdb and include only in-frame sequences with V and J called. Some clones fail to appear in such tables; in the studies checked, an unresolved V gene covers under half of the shortfall, and the cause of the remainder is unknown. V, J and clone size derive from that table, while D and trimming were established from the DNA sequence. This sample holds 330,000 or so clones; 86% were observed only once. Together, the top ten hold around 0.84% of the sample. The donors belonged to the validation cohort of approximately 130 subjects, which was separate from the roughly 670-subject first cohort.

The clonotype comes from a woman aged 18-29 years in good health and CMV-seronegative. The sample comprised PBMCs. The chain is encoded by TRBV21-1 joined to TRBJ1-2; the table names TRBD1, a call not compared with the DNA. TRBV21-1 is flagged as a pseudogene. The CDR3: CASSTGGQGIGYGYTF. The nucleotide sequence is TGTGCCAGCAGCACGGGGGGACAGGGGATCGGCTATGGCTACACCTTC.